The 32 T cell receptor beta chains listed next were all sequenced from one sample in a study of Ad26.COV2.S vaccination and SARS-CoV-2 variants. The sample's treatment: 15 to 20 received Ad26.COV2.S at low or high dose, single or two shots; about 5 received placebo; per-sample allocation not given. At day 63 after the first vaccine or placebo injection, samples were drawn. Method: immunoSEQ multiplex PCR; TCRdb's copy keeps in-frame clones and lacks some. The top ten hold about 1.5% of the sample, which has roughly 700,000 clones, roughly 90% seen once. Material: peripheral blood, obtained in a trial of Ad26.COV2.S vaccine versus placebo. Source of these receptors: a person aged 18-60 years who received the Ad26.COV2.S COVID-19 vaccine or a placebo.

In its sample, this clone was seen once. This chain joins TRBV4-3 and TRBJ2-2; no firm D call. Between the trimmed V and J ends, which lost 1 base and 0 bases, there was a span of 9 bases. This CDR3 region has 16 residues. Germline values: CDR1 LGHNA, CDR2 YSLEER. CDR3 region: CASSQGSGPNTGELFF. In DNA form, the CDR3 reads TGCGCCAGCAGCCAAGGATCCGGACCGAACACCGGGGAGCTGTTTTTT.

Note on this clone: This specimen includes other DNA sequences encoding the same CDR3. The J gene is TRBJ2-7, the V gene TRBV25-1; D is unclear. The germline V and J ends were trimmed by 5 bases and 3 bases, with 5 bases remaining between them. CDR3 length: 11 amino acids. Germline values: CDR1 MGHDK, CDR2 SYGVNS. The CDR3 region has the DNA TGTGCCAGCAGTCGTAGCTACGAGCAGTACTTC. Translated, it gives CASSRSYEQYF.

The rearrangement joins TRBV21-1 to TRBJ2-7. TRBV21-1 is given as a pseudogene. This CDR3 contains 16 residues. This chain's CDR3 is CASSKAGRDPLHEQYF. The CDR3 region has the DNA TGTGCCAGCAGCAAAGCTGGCAGGGACCCCTTACACGAGCAGTACTTC.

The chain employs TRBV10-1 and TRBJ2-1, with 8 nucleotides matching TRBD2. Unmatched junction bases numbered 11, after V lost 3 bases and J lost 13 bases. CDR1 and CDR2 (germline): WNHNN, SYGVQD (reference sequence). CDR3 length: 14 residues. The CDR3 sequence: CASSDPTSGGYQFF. CDR3 nucleotides: TGCGCCAGCAGTGATCCAACTAGCGGAGGGTACCAGTTCTTC.

The genes are TRBV19 and TRBJ1-2, with D possibly matching TRBD1 (5 bases). Germline CDR1 and CDR2: LNHDA and SQIVND (reference sequence). Trimming took off 1 base at V and 0 bases at J, with 6 bases between the two ends. This CDR3 comprises 14 residues. The CDR3 reads CASSIGGTNYGYTF. In DNA form, the CDR3 reads TGTGCCAGTAGTATAGGGGGCACTAACTATGGCTACACCTTC.

This rearrangement joins TRBV27 to TRBJ1-2; D is uncertain. V lost 3 bases to trimming and J lost 2 bases, with 10 bases between them. The CDR3 covers 14 residues. The germline CDR1 and CDR2 sequences are MNHEY and SMNVEV (reference sequence). The CDR3 sequence: CASSFSRLNYGYTF. CDR3 DNA sequence: TGTGCCAGCAGTTTCAGTCGATTAAACTATGGCTACACCTTC.

The chain joins TRBV3-1 (or the pseudogene TRBV3-2) to TRBJ2-1, with 11 bases matching TRBD2. Looked up from germline, CDR1 is LGHDT and CDR2 is YNNKEL (reference sequence). V lost 1 base to trimming and J lost 0 bases; unmatched junction nucleotides: 5. This CDR3 region has 18 residues. This CDR3 is CASSQVATSGNSYNEQFF. DNA for the CDR3: TGTGCCAGCAGCCAAGTGGCGACTAGCGGGAACTCCTACAATGAGCAGTTCTTC.

The rearrangement joins TRBV27 to TRBJ2-1; 12 bases match TRBD2. The CDR3 is 17 amino acids. Germline V CDR1 and CDR2: MNHEY, SMNVEV (reference sequence). V gave up 2 bases and J gave up 6 bases; unmatched junction bases: 8. The CDR3, as DNA: TGTGCCAGCAGTTTAACTAGCGGGAGGTCATTTTTCAATGAGCAGTTCTTC. This gives the protein CASSLTSGRSFFNEQFF.

The rearrangement joins TRBV6-5 to TRBJ2-5, with 9 bases matching TRBD2. Trimming cost V 4 bases and J 2 bases; bases outside gene matches: 5. The germline V gene has CDR1 MNHEY and CDR2 SVGAGI. There are 15 residues in the CDR3. The CDR3 DNA reads as TGTGCCAGCAGTTTAGCGGGAGAGGGTCAAGAGACCCAGTACTTC. As protein: CASSLAGEGQETQYF.

This clone showed up just once. The J gene is TRBJ2-3, the V gene TRBV19; no clear D gene. The CDR3 runs to 14 residues. CDR1 is LNHDA and CDR2 is SQIVND in the germline V gene (reference sequence). V was clipped by 3 bases and J by 2 bases, with 9 bases between them. Here the CDR3 DNA reads TGTGCCAGTAGTATGGTCGCGCCCACAGATACGCAGTATTTT. It translates to CASSMVAPTDTQYF.

This chain uses TRBV6-5 with TRBJ1-2; 7 positions agree with TRBD1. There are 15 residues in the CDR3. Germline CDR1 MNHEY, CDR2 SVGAGI. The V segment lost 5 bases and the J segment 3 bases; nucleotides outside the gene matches: 9. CDR3 region: CASSKGALEDYGYTF. As DNA, the CDR3 is TGTGCCAGCAGTAAGGGGGCCCTAGAGGACTATGGCTACACCTTC.

The gene calls are TRBV27 and TRBJ1-2, with TRBD1 as a possible D gene (5 bases). Germline CDR1 reads MNHEY; CDR2 reads SMNVEV (reference sequence). The CDR3 totals 11 residues. The germline V and J ends were trimmed by 7 bases and 4 bases, with 7 bases remaining between them. The CDR3 region is CASKGFYGYTF. DNA for the CDR3: TGTGCCAGCAAGGGGTTCTATGGCTACACCTTC.

This clone was seen a single time. The chain recombines TRBV2 with TRBJ1-5; D is ambiguous. V gave up 6 bases and J gave up 0 bases, with 6 bases separating them. Germline V gives CDR1 SNHLY, CDR2 FYNNEI. CDR3 length: 13 amino acids. As DNA, the CDR3 is TGTGCCAGCAGGGAGGATAGCAATCAGCCCCAGCATTTT. It encodes CASREDSNQPQHF.

The chain links TRBV11-2 to TRBJ1-6, with TRBD1 identical over 9 bases. V was clipped by 1 base and J by 4 bases; unmatched bases: 11. Germline V lookup: CDR1 SGHAT, CDR2 FQNNGV. The CDR3 covers 19 residues. The CDR3, as DNA: TGTGCCAGCAGCTTAGCGAGGCCGGGACAGGGCGGTTATAATTCACCCCTCCACTTT. Protein product: CASSLARPGQGGYNSPLHF.

The count of this clone is one. In the same sample, other DNA sequences code for this CDR3. This chain uses TRBV18 with TRBJ2-7; D is unresolved. Trimming stripped 0 bases from V and 1 base from J, with 7 bases between. The CDR3 extends over 14 amino acids. CDR1 and CDR2 (germline): KGHSH, LQKENI. The CDR3 nucleotides read TGTGCCAGCTCACCACCGGTCGGGTCCTACGAGCAGTACTTC. Its translation is CASSPPVGSYEQYF.

The rearrangement joins TRBV19 to TRBJ2-1; 11 bases agree with TRBD2. Germline assignment: CDR1 LNHDA and CDR2 SQIVND (reference sequence). The CDR3 covers 18 residues. The trim removed 4 bases at V and 0 bases at J, leaving 8 bases unmatched. The DNA of the CDR3 is TGTGCCAGTAGTACTCTACTAGCGGGAGCCCTCTCCTACAATGAGCAGTTCTTC. It translates to CASSTLLAGALSYNEQFF.

This clone showed up just a few times. The chain uses TRBV11-2 and TRBJ1-2; D is perhaps TRBD1 (5 bases). CDR1 is SGHAT and CDR2 is FQNNGV in the germline V gene. The CDR3 extends over 15 amino acids. Trimming removed 1 base from V and 2 bases from J, with 11 bases in between. CDR3 nucleotide sequence: TGTGCCAGCAGCTTAGGGGCAGGGAACAACTATGGCTACACCTTC. Protein: CASSLGAGNNYGYTF.

The rearrangement links TRBV7-2 to TRBJ1-4; D is unclear. CDR3 size: 15 residues. Trimming left V 4 bases short and J 4 bases short, with 13 bases between. Germline loops: CDR1 SGHTA, CDR2 FQGNSA. This chain's CDR3 is CASSSDRSFNEKLFF. The CDR3 DNA reads as TGTGCCAGCAGCTCGGACCGCTCTTTTAATGAAAAACTGTTTTTT.

The chain combines TRBV11-2 with TRBJ1-2; possibly TRBD1 for D (5 bases). The germline V gene encodes CDR1 SGHAT and CDR2 FQNNGV. Between the trimmed V and J ends, which lost 1 base and 6 bases, there was a span of 15 bases. The CDR3 length is 15 residues. The CDR3 DNA sequence: TGTGCCAGCAGCTTAGTTTCGGGACCGCTAAATGGCTACACCTTC. Protein sequence: CASSLVSGPLNGYTF.

This chain uses TRBV19 with TRBJ1-5, with D possibly matching TRBD1 (6 bases). Germline V lookup: CDR1 LNHDA, CDR2 SQIVND (reference sequence). V was clipped by 7 bases and J by 7 bases, with 17 bases between them. This CDR3 is 14 amino acids long. The CDR3 region is CASTQDSLGQPQHF. The CDR3 region has the DNA TGTGCCAGTACGCAGGACAGTTTGGGGCAGCCCCAGCATTTT.

The V gene is TRBV5-1, the J gene TRBJ1-1; D unclear. Trimming removed 2 bases at V and 0 bases at J, with 11 bases between. Germline loops: CDR1 SGHRS, CDR2 YFSETQ. The CDR3 is 15 residues long. This CDR3 reads CASSFLPDMNTEAFF. CDR3 DNA: TGCGCCAGCAGCTTCCTCCCAGACATGAACACTGAAGCTTTCTTT.

V and J are TRBV6-5 and TRBJ1-2; tentatively, D is TRBD1 (5 bases). Germline values: CDR1 MNHEY, CDR2 SVGAGI. V lost 8 bases and J 4 bases, leaving 14 bases between the germline ends. The CDR3 is 13 residues long. CDR3 amino acids: CASSDFGAYGYTF. For the CDR3, the DNA is TGTGCCAGCTCGGATTTCGGGGCCTATGGCTACACCTTC.

This clone was found a few times. The rearrangement joins TRBV12-3 or TRBV12-4 to TRBJ2-1; D is unresolved. V was cut by 6 bases and J by 6 bases, with 12 bases left in between. The CDR3 has 13 residues. CDR3 nucleotides: TGTGCCAGCAGCGACGCCTATGGCAATGAGCAGTTCTTC. This encodes CASSDAYGNEQFF.

This chain uses TRBV6-5 with TRBJ1-2; D is unresolved. CDR3 length equals 14 residues. Germline assignment: CDR1 MNHEY and CDR2 SVGAGI. Trimming took 4 bases from V and 2 from J, leaving 11 bases between them. The CDR3 protein is CASSSLSRNYGYTF. CDR3 nucleotides: TGTGCCAGCAGTTCCCTATCAAGAAACTATGGCTACACCTTC.

The chain is built from TRBV6-6 and TRBJ1-3; D not resolved. Germline V gives CDR1 MNHNY, CDR2 SVGAGI (reference sequence). This CDR3 is built from 12 residues. V lost 5 bases and J 4 bases, leaving 6 bases between the germline ends. The CDR3 region has the DNA TGTGCCAGCAGTAACACAGGAAACACCATATATTTT. Protein sequence: CASSNTGNTIYF.

The genes are TRBV19 and TRBJ2-1; 12 bases are a match to TRBD2. There are 15 residues in the CDR3. V dropped 7 bases and J dropped 7; count of bases not matched to a gene: 8. CDR1 is LNHDA, CDR2 SQIVND, per germline (reference sequence). The chain's CDR3 is CASTTTSGSTNEQFF. Here the CDR3 DNA reads TGTGCCAGTACTACGACTAGCGGGAGCACGAATGAGCAGTTCTTC. Looking up the rest from reference TRBV19 and TRBJ2-1 gives the full variable domain: DGGITQSPKYLFRKEGQNVTLSCEQNLNHDAMYWYRQDPGQGLRLIYYSQIVNDFQKGDIAEGYSVSREKKESFPLTVTSAQKNPTAFYLCASTTTSGSTNEQFFGPGTRLTVL.

This clone was recorded a few times. This chain uses TRBV6-2 or TRBV6-3 with TRBJ1-5; D might be TRBD1 (5 bases). This CDR3 contains 13 residues. Trimming cost V 6 bases and J 4 bases, with 10 bases left between them. Germline V lookup: CDR1 MNHEY, CDR2 SVGEGT. The DNA of the CDR3 is TGTGCCAGCAGCTATGAGGGGAATCAGCCCCAGCATTTT. Amino acids: CASSYEGNQPQHF.

The CDR3 loop reads CASSQDIASGEQYF. The CDR3 nucleotides read TGTGCCAGCAGCCAAGATATAGCCTCCGGGGAGCAGTACTTC. The chain couples TRBV3-1 (or the pseudogene TRBV3-2) to TRBJ2-7; D uncertain. Trimming took off 0 bases at V and 7 bases at J, with 13 bases between the two ends. The CDR3 runs to 14 residues. The V gene's germline CDR1 is LGHDT and CDR2 YNNKEL (reference sequence).

The chain combines TRBV10-3 with TRBJ2-2; 11 bases line up with TRBD2. Trimming took 3 bases from V and 5 from J; bases not matched to a gene: 11. The CDR3 contains 18 residues. The germline V gene encodes CDR1 ENHRY and CDR2 SYGVKD. The CDR3 DNA follows: TGTGCCATCAGTGAAATACGCCGGGCTAGCGGGAGGACCGGGGAGCTGTTTTTT. Translation gives CAISEIRRASGRTGELFF.

In this sample, this clone turned up once. The chain uses TRBV6-2 or TRBV6-3 and TRBJ2-7, with 8 bases lining up with TRBD2. The length of the CDR3 is 14 residues. Trimming cost V 2 bases and J 2 bases; bases outside gene matches: 2. Germline V gene lookup returns CDR1 MNHEY and CDR2 SVGEGT. CDR3 sequence: CASSYQRGTYEQYF. DNA of the CDR3: TGTGCCAGCAGTTACCAGCGGGGGACCTACGAGCAGTACTTC.

V gene TRBV3-1 (or the pseudogene TRBV3-2) combines with J gene TRBJ2-7; D is undetermined. CDR3 length equals 13 residues. The V end lost 4 bases, the J end lost 6 bases, and 13 bases lay between the germline ends. Germline values: CDR1 LGHDT, CDR2 YNNKEL (reference sequence). The CDR3 spells CASSLDSGVEQYF. CDR3 nucleotides: TGTGCCAGCAGCCTTGATTCTGGCGTCGAGCAGTACTTC.

The chain carries TRBV1 and TRBJ2-1; the table's D call of TRBD1 was not tested on the DNA. TRBV1 is shown as a pseudogene. CDR3 length equals 17 residues. CDR3 bases: TGCACCAGCAGCCAAGGGGGGCTAGCCGTTCCCTACAATGAGCAGTTCTTC. This gives the protein CTSSQGGLAVPYNEQFF.